This T cell receptor (beta chain) was captured by sequencing in a study of shared clonotypes between healthy human individuals (TCRdb year 2020). Notes on the research overall: Two women and a few men aged 18 to 49 years were included in the cohort. For each donor, CD4 naive and CD4 memory were each given three plates, CD8 naive was given two plates, and CD8 memory was given one plate. The study deeply sequenced blood TCR repertoires of five healthy adults to estimate repertoire size and the extent of clonotype sharing between individuals. Libraries were prepared and TCR repertoires were sequenced by different laboratories using diverse techniques, in order to increase sequencing depth and limit assay-specific biases. Each donor's leukapheresis produced roughly between roughly 0.94 and 9.5 billion PBMCs.

Notes on this clone: Its antigen is not yet known. Base qualities are missing; no much larger clone stands one base away.

From the cysteine through the phenylalanine, the CDR3 covers 14 amino acids. CDR3 DNA only is kept here, 42 bases in frame from base 1. The germline V gene sets CDR1 to MDHEN and CDR2 to SYDVKM. Relative to germline, V is 8 bases shorter and J is 5 bases shorter, with 13 bases between their ends. The paper as a whole reports these results and caveats: When several donors were compared, the shared fraction of clonotypes was roughly 5% for naive CD4, 3.5% for naive CD8, 2% to 2.5% for memory CD4, and 0.4% for memory CD8. Higher generation probabilities were observed for clonotypes shared by all four sorted-subset donors than for non-shared clonotypes. Based on pairwise subsampling, the degree of clonotype sharing among donors was expected to be affected by sequencing depth. Larger estimated clonotype richness was generally found for naive subsets than for memory subsets. Sampling was limited to blood, and TCR repertoires in tissue likely differ from TCR repertoires in blood. Incomplete sequencing was indicated by rarefaction of sorted-subset datasets, despite the large sequencing depth. Because the study included a small number of donors, the genetic and exposure-history diversity represented was limited.

Using the deep immunoSEQ assay, multiplex PCR amplified TCR CDR3 regions from genomic DNA. For each cell subset, the extracted genomic DNA was distributed evenly across all wells of several immunoSEQ 96-well plates, and each plate served as one replicate. For sorted subsets, each replicate PCR was loaded with roughly 190 ng genomic DNA, equivalent to 30,000 or so T cell genomes. Purified libraries were measured with a Qubit 3.0 fluorometer, size-checked on a Bioanalyzer 2100, and measured again with the KAPA Library Quantification kit. A separate single-read 150-cycle Illumina NextSeq 550 flow cell was used to sequence each immunoSEQ 96-well plate. On the study's bioinformatics: Because the immunoSEQ output held only junctional sequences and lacked quality scores, the filtering could not match the filtering applied to full-length reads. To assign V/J genes and CDR3, sequences were annotated using PyIR, a Python wrapper for IgBLAST v1.9, with IMGT germline references. Reads were filtered out if the reads had weak V/J assignments (E-value above 1e-6), no CDR3, stop codons, out-of-frame junctions, or ambiguous translated residues. V3J clonotypes were defined as sequences sharing an identical inferred V gene, J gene, and CDR3 amino acid sequence. Percentage overlap between repertoires was calculated by dividing the number of shared unique clonotypes by the size of the smaller repertoire. Repertoire richness was assessed with RTK rarefaction, the Chao1 estimator, and Recon v2.1 estimates of unobserved clonotypes. OLGA was used to compute generation probabilities for all TCRbeta clonotypes that the gDNA method yielded from a few donors. In its TCRdb copy, this immuneACCESS table keeps in-frame sequences only and misses some clones. Where compared with another copy, unresolved V genes explain less than half of these, and the others have no known cause. V and J calls and clone size are those listed in that table; D and trimming were worked out from the DNA. The sample includes 980,000 or so clones, with approximately 80% observed a single time. The ten largest account for about 1.5% of the sample.

Healthy HIV-negative adults with no recently reported acute infections or vaccinations were included as donors. Every donor was a Caucasian adult living in Nashville, Tennessee, USA. CD4+ T cells were enriched by magnetic negative selection; naive cells were then positively selected on CD45RA, and the negative fraction formed the memory subset. Blood was obtained by leukapheresis, after which PBMCs were separated by Ficoll-Histopaque density gradient centrifugation and cryopreserved in liquid nitrogen vapor phase. Analytical flow cytometry was used to check the purity and quantity of each magnetically sorted T cell population. From each sorted fraction, genomic DNA was isolated and quantified by UV absorbance on a Nanodrop 2000c.

Here the chain combines TRBV28 and TRBJ1-6; the best D guess is TRBD1, with 5 bases matching. This receptor was obtained from a man aged 18 to 35 in good health. Sequenced material: memory CD4+ T cells sorted from blood. The cell subset or site label for this specimen denotes: CD45RA-negative fraction. The nucleotide sequence is given as TGTGCCAGCGCAATCCAGACAGATAATTCACCCCTCCACTTT. It is translated as CASAIQTDNSPLHF. The reference TRBV28 and TRBJ1-6 proteins fill in what lies around the CDR3, so the full variable domain reads DVKVTQSSRYLVKRTGEKVFLECVQDMDHENMFWYRQDPGLGLRLIYFSYDVKMKEKGDIPEGYSVSREKKERFSLILESASTNQTSMYLCASAIQTDNSPLHFGNGTRLTVT.